The 22 T cell receptor beta chains reported below all come from one sample, sequenced in a study of resident and recirculating memory T cells in vitiligo. The method was immunoSEQ multiplex PCR; TCRdb's version includes in-frame clones alone and lacks a portion of them. This sample has roughly 80,000 clones, with about 92% found just once. The sample taken for sequencing was blood. These receptors all come from a male donor with vitiligo.

In its sample, this clone was seen once. The chain combines TRBV6-5 with TRBJ1-2; D uncertain. The germline CDR1 and CDR2 sequences are MNHEY and SVGAGI. The CDR3 runs to 12 residues. Deletions cut 6 bases from V and 0 bases from J, with 5 bases between. CDR3 amino acids: CASRTPNYGYTF. DNA of the CDR3: TGTGCCAGCAGAACACCTAACTATGGCTACACCTTC.

The chain has TRBV7-2 and TRBJ2-7; 7 nucleotides match TRBD2. Germline V CDR1 and CDR2: SGHTA, FQGNSA. V trimming: 5 bases; J trimming: 3 bases; junction bases outside the gene matches: 7. This CDR3 is built from 14 residues. Written as DNA, the CDR3 is TGTGCCAGCAGCAAACTAGCGACTGACTACGAGCAGTACTTC. Residues: CASSKLATDYEQYF.

The rearrangement uses TRBV15 and TRBJ2-5, with 9 bases identical to TRBD1. This CDR3 has 16 amino acids. Germline V CDR1 and CDR2: LNHNV, YYDKDF (reference sequence). J gave up 5 bases and V 1 base, and 8 bases lay outside the gene matches. DNA for the CDR3: TGTGCCACCAGCAGAGCGTCGACAGGGGGTTTTGAGACCCAGTACTTC. Protein: CATSRASTGGFETQYF.

The chain recombines TRBV10-2 with TRBJ2-7; D is undetermined. The CDR3 has 13 amino acids. Germline V gene sequence: CDR1 WSHSY, CDR2 SAAADI. The V and J ends lost 4 bases and 5 bases respectively, with 12 bases between them. The CDR3 protein is CASSGRPYDEQYF. The DNA of the CDR3 is TGCGCCAGCAGTGGGAGACCCTATGACGAGCAGTACTTC.

The gene calls are TRBV5-1 and TRBJ2-2; TRBD2 matches 15 bases. This CDR3 is 19 amino acids long. Germline V CDR1 and CDR2: SGHRS, YFSETQ. V shed 0 bases, J shed 7 bases, and the junction held 10 bases outside the gene matches. CDR3 region: CASSLVSGLAGGFSGELFF. As DNA, the CDR3 is TGCGCCAGCAGCTTGGTGTCGGGACTAGCGGGAGGATTTAGCGGGGAGCTGTTTTTT. Full variable domain (outside the CDR3, taken from reference TRBV5-1 and TRBJ2-2): KAGVTQTPRYLIKTRGQQVTLSCSPISGHRSVSWYQQTPGQGLQFLFEYFSETQRNKGNFPGRFSGRQFSNSRSEMNVSTLELGDSALYLCASSLVSGLAGGFSGELFFGEGSRLTVL.

The CDR3 DNA reads TGTGCCAGCAGCGAGATACAGAGGGCAGATACGCAGTATTTT. This sequence encodes CASSEIQRADTQYF. The chain couples TRBV7-2 to TRBJ2-3; D might be TRBD2 (5 bases). Per germline, CDR1 SGHTA and CDR2 FQGNSA. The CDR3 is 14 amino acids. The V end was cut by 5 bases, the J end by 4 bases, with 13 bases between.

In this sample, this clone turned up a few times. The chain uses TRBV19 and TRBJ1-1; D may be TRBD1 (6 bases). Germline V gene sequence: CDR1 LNHDA, CDR2 SQIVND (reference sequence). V dropped 2 bases and J dropped 1 base, with 17 bases sitting between them. The CDR3 runs 17 residues. CDR3 coding DNA: TGTGCCAGTAGTATATCCCCAGACAGGCCCCGGAACACTGAAGCTTTCTTT. Residues: CASSISPDRPRNTEAFF.

The CDR3 protein is CARNRPSSGANVLTF. CDR3 DNA: TGTGCCAGGAACAGGCCAAGCTCTGGGGCCAACGTCCTGACTTTC. The rearrangement links TRBV2 to TRBJ2-6, with D maybe TRBD1 (5 bases). The CDR3 is made up of 15 amino acids. Germline lookup yields CDR1 SNHLY and CDR2 FYNNEI. V shed 9 bases and J shed 0 bases, with 12 bases lying between them.

Only one count was recorded for this clone. This rearrangement joins TRBV7-3 to TRBJ2-3, with 8 positions matching TRBD1. In germline, CDR1 is SGHTA, CDR2 FQGTGA. The V gene end was trimmed by 4 bases and the J gene end by 4 bases; junction bases not matched to a gene: 4. The CDR3 loop spans 14 amino acids. CDR3 DNA: TGTGCCAGCAGCTCCACAGGGGGAGCAGATACGCAGTATTTT. Residues: CASSSTGGADTQYF.

V is TRBV13 and J is TRBJ2-3; the D is unclear. This CDR3 is 14 amino acids long. Germline CDR1 and CDR2: PRHDT and FYEKMQ (reference sequence). Trimming took 2 bases from V and 0 from J, leaving 6 bases between them. Written as DNA, the CDR3 is TGTGCCAGCAGCTTACCTCTGAGCACAGATACGCAGTATTTT. This encodes CASSLPLSTDTQYF.

The count of this clone is one. The chain recombines TRBV4-2 with TRBJ2-7; D possibly corresponds to TRBD1 (6 bases). Trimming stripped 4 bases from V and 3 bases from J, with 22 bases between. The CDR3 totals 17 residues. The germline CDR1 and CDR2 sequences are LGHNA and YNFKEQ. In DNA form, the CDR3 reads TGTGCCAGCAGCCCCGACAGGTTCAAGGCCCCAAACTACGAGCAGTACTTC. It encodes CASSPDRFKAPNYEQYF.

V and J are TRBV28 and TRBJ1-4; maybe TRBD1 (6 bases). CDR1 MDHEN and CDR2 SYDVKM come from the germline V gene. With 7 bases removed from V and 0 bases from J, the gap between germline ends came to 9 bases. The CDR3 has 14 residues. The CDR3 nucleotides read TGTGCCAGCACCTGGACAGCAACTAATGAAAAACTGTTTTTT. Its translation: CASTWTATNEKLFF.

The chain recombines TRBV6-5 with TRBJ2-6, with unresolved D. The germline gives CDR1 MNHEY, CDR2 SVGAGI. This CDR3 comprises 13 residues. Trimming removed 7 bases at V and 3 bases at J, with 7 bases between. The CDR3 protein is CASKPIGANVLTF. The CDR3, as DNA: TGTGCCAGCAAGCCGATTGGGGCCAACGTCCTGACTTTC.

J is TRBJ2-7 and V is TRBV9; D call uncertain. The CDR3 contains 15 residues. V shed 0 bases and J shed 0 bases, with 10 bases lying between them. The germline V gene has CDR1 SGDLS and CDR2 YYNGEE. CDR3 amino acids: CASSVEPFGSYEQYF. CDR3 nucleotide sequence: TGTGCCAGCAGCGTAGAACCGTTCGGCTCCTACGAGCAGTACTTC.

The rearrangement uses TRBV11-2 and TRBJ2-2; D remains ambiguous. V was shortened by 0 bases and J by 4 bases, with 9 bases between the two germline ends. From germline, CDR1 is SGHAT and CDR2 FQNNGV. The CDR3 runs to 15 residues. CDR3 sequence (DNA): TGTGCCAGCAGCTTAGAGGCACCCTTCACCGGGGAGCTGTTTTTT. It is translated as CASSLEAPFTGELFF.

The chain uses TRBV4-1 and TRBJ2-1, with TRBD2 matching over 9 bases. The CDR3 is made up of 16 amino acids. The V segment lost 2 bases and the J segment 6 bases; nucleotides outside the gene matches: 8. CDR1 is MGHRA and CDR2 is YSYEKL in the germline V gene. The CDR3, as DNA: TGCGCCAGCAGCCAACCGGGACTAGCCTTCGTCAATGAGCAGTTCTTC. It encodes CASSQPGLAFVNEQFF.

The chain recombines TRBV2 with TRBJ1-4; D is possibly TRBD1 (6 bases). Trimming removed 9 bases at V and 13 bases at J, with 30 bases between. This CDR3 is built from 16 residues. The germline CDR1 and CDR2 sequences are SNHLY and FYNNEI. The CDR3 DNA reads as TGTGCCAGTCTGAGGGAGAGGGGGTCCCATACAGGGCCACTGTTTTTT. As protein: CASLRERGSHTGPLFF.

This chain connects TRBV10-3 to TRBJ1-3; a weak D match, TRBD1 (5 bases). The CDR3 is 16 residues long. Germline V gene lookup returns CDR1 ENHRY and CDR2 SYGVKD. V was shortened by 7 bases and J by 0 bases, with 16 bases between the two germline ends. CDR3 nucleotides: TGTGCCATCAAACCAAATAGGGGAAGCTCTGGAAACACCATATATTTT. Translated: CAIKPNRGSSGNTIYF.

The CDR3 sequence: CACLTGIYEQYF. The CDR3 DNA follows: TGTGCCTGCCTGACAGGGATTTACGAGCAGTACTTC. V gene TRBV30 combines with J gene TRBJ2-7; 7 nucleotides align to TRBD1. The CDR3 is 12 amino acids. V shed 6 bases, J shed 4 bases, and the junction held 6 bases outside the gene matches. Looked up from germline, CDR1 is GTSNPN and CDR2 is SVGIG (reference sequence).

This chain uses TRBV5-1 with TRBJ2-5; 8 bases fit TRBD2. Trimming took 0 bases from V and 3 from J; bases not matched to a gene: 4. CDR3 length: 15 amino acids. CDR1 SGHRS and CDR2 YFSETQ come from the germline V gene. The CDR3 bases are TGCGCCAGCAGCTTGGGGGGAGCGGGAGAAGAGACCCAGTACTTC. Translation gives CASSLGGAGEETQYF.

This chain connects TRBV14 to TRBJ2-7, with 15 bases that match TRBD2. Germline V gene data show CDR1 as SGHDN and CDR2 as FVKESK. The CDR3 loop spans 17 amino acids. With V trimmed by 1 base and J by 5 bases, 6 bases remained unmatched. CDR3 DNA: TGTGCCAGCAGCCAAGCATACGGGACTAGCGGGAGGAACGAGCAGTACTTC. Encoded protein: CASSQAYGTSGRNEQYF.

This chain joins TRBV7-9 and TRBJ1-3; D not certain. The germline V and J ends were trimmed by 5 bases and 0 bases, with 20 bases remaining between them. The germline gives CDR1 SEHNR, CDR2 FQNEAQ (reference sequence). The CDR3 has 18 amino acids. This chain's CDR3 is CASSPPPGRAYSGNTIYF. Here the CDR3 DNA reads TGTGCCAGCAGCCCCCCCCCGGGGAGGGCCTACTCTGGAAACACCATATATTTT.